These 21 T cell receptor beta chains were sequenced from one sample in a study of cytotoxic CD8 clonotypes in ibrutinib-treated CLL. The data were produced by immunoSEQ multiplex PCR, yet TCRdb's version contains in-frame clones alone and is incomplete. The sample has more than 300,000 clones; around four fifths are singletons. Specimen: PBMCs, collected before ibrutinib treatment. These TCRs come from a human donor with chronic lymphocytic leukemia.

This chain uses TRBV7-8 with TRBJ1-2, with D uncertain. The CDR3 spans 13 residues. Looked up from germline, CDR1 is SGHVS and CDR2 is FQNEAQ. Trimming cost V 4 bases and J 4 bases, with 10 bases left between them. CDR3 region: CASSSPLGYGYTF. The DNA of the CDR3 is TGTGCCAGCAGCTCCCCCCTGGGCTATGGCTACACCTTC.

Written as DNA, the CDR3 is TGTGCCAGCAGCACTAGGACTAGCGGTCTCTACGAGCAGTACTTC. Protein: CASSTRTSGLYEQYF. This rearrangement joins TRBV13 to TRBJ2-7, with 10 bases matching TRBD2. CDR1 and CDR2 (germline): PRHDT, FYEKMQ (reference sequence). The CDR3 is made up of 15 amino acids. The V gene end was trimmed by 5 bases and the J gene end by 3 bases; junction bases not matched to a gene: 7.

The CDR3 is CASSKSSGVMAGELFF. CDR3 bases: TGTGCCAGCAGCAAGTCTAGCGGAGTAATGGCCGGGGAGCTGTTTTTT. This chain connects TRBV11-3 to TRBJ2-2, with 7 nucleotides matching TRBD2. From germline, CDR1 is SGHNT and CDR2 YENEEA. The CDR3 is made up of 16 amino acids. V was clipped by 5 bases and J by 6 bases; unmatched bases: 12. The complete variable domain, with remaining parts taken from reference TRBV11-3 and TRBJ2-2, reads EAGVVQSPRYKIIEKKQPVAFWCNPISGHNTLYWYLQNLGQGPELLIRYENEEAVDDSQLPKDRFSAERLKGVDSTLKIQPAELGDSAVYLCASSKSSGVMAGELFFGEGSRLTVL.

The chain employs TRBV28 and TRBJ1-1; D unclear. Trimming removed 4 bases at V and 3 bases at J, with 12 bases between. Germline CDR1 is MDHEN and CDR2 is SYDVKM. This CDR3 contains 14 residues. CDR3 sequence: CASSSTVGYTEAFF. DNA for the CDR3: TGTGCCAGCAGTTCCACAGTCGGGTACACTGAAGCTTTCTTT.

The chain combines TRBV6-5 with TRBJ2-1; 10 bases match TRBD2. The germline V gene has CDR1 MNHEY and CDR2 SVGAGI. The V gene end was trimmed by 2 bases and the J gene end by 8 bases; junction bases not matched to a gene: 0. The CDR3 contains 13 residues. CDR3 in DNA: TGTGCCAGCAGTTACGGGACTAGCGATGAGCAGTTCTTC. This codes for CASSYGTSDEQFF.

The CDR3 loop is CASSHQEDLAKNIQYF. In DNA, the CDR3 is TGTGCCAGCAGCCACCAAGAGGATTTAGCCAAAAACATTCAGTACTTC. This chain links TRBV7-9 with TRBJ2-4; no reliable D call. V was trimmed by 5 bases and J by 0 bases, leaving 14 bases between them. Germline V gene lookup returns CDR1 SEHNR and CDR2 FQNEAQ (reference sequence). The CDR3 is made up of 16 amino acids. The full variable domain, completed using reference TRBV7-9 and TRBJ2-4, is DTGVSQNPRHKITKRGQNVTFRCDPISEHNRLYWYRQTLGQGPEFLTYFQNEAQLEKSRLLSDRFSAERPKGSFSTLEIQRTEQGDSAMYLCASSHQEDLAKNIQYFGAGTRLSVL.

The rearrangement joins TRBV27 to TRBJ2-1, with 11 bases matching TRBD1. J gave up 8 bases and V 5 bases, and 8 bases lay outside the gene matches. The CDR3 loop spans 15 amino acids. Per the germline V gene, CDR1 is MNHEY and CDR2 is SMNVEV (reference sequence). The CDR3 sequence is CASSEGQGVLDEQFF. CDR3 sequence (DNA): TGTGCCAGCAGTGAGGGACAGGGGGTGCTAGATGAGCAGTTCTTC.

The rearrangement uses TRBV25-1 and TRBJ1-4; D is ambiguous. V lost 6 bases and J 0 bases, leaving 11 bases between the germline ends. This CDR3 contains 15 residues. Per germline, CDR1 MGHDK and CDR2 SYGVNS. The DNA for the CDR3 is TGTGCCAGCAGCAAAGGAGCGACAACTAATGAAAAACTGTTTTTT. Its protein product is CASSKGATTNEKLFF. Drawing the rest from reference TRBV25-1 and TRBJ1-4, the complete variable domain is EADIYQTPRYLVIGTGKKITLECSQTMGHDKMYWYQQDPGMELHLIHYSYGVNSTEKGDLSSESTVSRIRTEHFPLTLESARPSHTSQYLCASSKGATTNEKLFFGSGTQLSVL.

This rearrangement joins TRBV4-2 to TRBJ2-7; no definite D call. Germline V gene data show CDR1 as LGHNA and CDR2 as YNFKEQ. Trimming took off 4 bases at V and 1 base at J, with 8 bases between the two ends. The CDR3 loop spans 13 amino acids. CDR3 residues: CASSPRQSYEQYF. DNA for the CDR3: TGTGCCAGCAGCCCCCGGCAATCCTACGAGCAGTACTTC.

The chain recombines TRBV4-3 with TRBJ1-2, with D maybe TRBD1 (5 bases). Germline V gene lookup returns CDR1 LGHNA and CDR2 YSLEER. V was trimmed by 0 bases and J by 8 bases, leaving 10 bases between them. The CDR3 extends over 13 amino acids. The CDR3: CASSQERQLGYTF. For the CDR3, the DNA is TGCGCCAGCAGCCAAGAGAGACAGCTAGGCTACACCTTC.

This chain joins TRBV7-9 and TRBJ1-3; no reliable D call. Trimming removed 8 bases from V and 1 base from J, with 6 bases in between. The CDR3 runs to 12 residues. Germline-derived CDR1 and CDR2 are SEHNR and FQNEAQ (reference sequence). In DNA, the CDR3 is TGTGCCAGCTCCGTGTCTGGAAACACCATATATTTT. It codes for CASSVSGNTIYF. Using reference TRBV7-9 and TRBJ1-3 for the parts outside the CDR3, the full variable domain is DTGVSQNPRHKITKRGQNVTFRCDPISEHNRLYWYRQTLGQGPEFLTYFQNEAQLEKSRLLSDRFSAERPKGSFSTLEIQRTEQGDSAMYLCASSVSGNTIYFGEGSWLTVV.

The J gene is TRBJ2-7, the V gene TRBV14; 9 nucleotides match TRBD2. V lost 3 bases, J lost 1 base, and 10 bases stayed unmatched. The CDR3 is made up of 17 amino acids. Germline assignment: CDR1 SGHDN and CDR2 FVKESK. In nucleotides, the CDR3 is TGTGCCAGCAGCCACCTAGGGGGGCTAGCGGGGTCCTACGAGCAGTACTTC. It translates to CASSHLGGLAGSYEQYF. Together with reference TRBV14 and TRBJ2-7, the CDR3 gives the full variable domain: EAGVTQFPSHSVIEKGQTVTLRCDPISGHDNLYWYRRVMGKEIKFLLHFVKESKQDESGMPNNRFLAERTGGTYSTLKVQPAELEDSGVYFCASSHLGGLAGSYEQYFGPGTRLTVT.

This chain uses TRBV27 with TRBJ1-1; 11 bases fit TRBD1. CDR3 length equals 15 residues. The J segment lost 4 bases and the V segment lost 6 bases, leaving 7 bases of the junction unmatched. The germline CDR1 and CDR2 sequences are MNHEY and SMNVEV (reference sequence). CDR3 amino acids: CASRPGQGAVTEAFF. The CDR3 region has the DNA TGTGCCAGCAGACCCGGACAGGGGGCTGTCACTGAAGCTTTCTTT.

The chain uses TRBV6-1 and TRBJ1-5; 7 bases line up with TRBD1. Trimming took 3 bases from V and 7 from J; bases not matched to a gene: 6. Germline CDR1 reads MNHNS; CDR2 reads SASEGT. CDR3 length: 14 amino acids. CDR3 residues: CASSDRRGRQPQHF. As DNA, the CDR3 is TGTGCCAGCAGTGATCGGAGGGGGCGGCAGCCCCAGCATTTT.

V is TRBV15 and J is TRBJ2-1; the D is unclear. The V end was cut by 2 bases, the J end by 6 bases, with 14 bases between. Germline CDR1 reads LNHNV; CDR2 reads YYDKDF (reference sequence). CDR3 length: 15 amino acids. The CDR3 DNA reads as TGTGCCACCAGCAGATTTCGAGACGAGCTCAATGAGCAGTTCTTC. Translated, it gives CATSRFRDELNEQFF.

The chain is built from TRBV6-6 and TRBJ2-7; 7 nucleotides match TRBD1. V lost 4 bases to trimming and J lost 6 bases; unmatched junction nucleotides: 9. Per the germline V gene, CDR1 is MNHNY and CDR2 is SVGAGI (reference sequence). There are 14 residues in the CDR3. The CDR3 here is CASSFSGQAPEQYF. The CDR3 coding sequence is TGTGCCAGCAGTTTTTCAGGACAGGCTCCCGAGCAGTACTTC.

CDR3 bases: TGTGCCAGCAGCTTGGTGTTAGAAGATACGCAGTATTTT. Translated, it gives CASSLVLEDTQYF. The chain combines TRBV5-4 with TRBJ2-3; D remains ambiguous. Per germline, CDR1 SGHNT and CDR2 YYREEE (reference sequence). Between the trimmed V and J ends, which lost 0 bases and 5 bases, there was a span of 7 bases. The CDR3 is made up of 13 amino acids.

The rearrangement joins TRBV5-8 to TRBJ1-1, with unresolved D. Germline CDR1 SGHTS, CDR2 YDEGEE. This CDR3 contains 13 residues. The ends were cut back, 0 bases at V and 1 base at J, with 4 bases in the middle. CDR3 sequence: CASSLGRNTEAFF. The CDR3, as DNA: TGTGCCAGCAGCTTGGGACGGAACACTGAAGCTTTCTTT.

The CDR3 region is CASSIDVARPFYGYTF. The CDR3 DNA follows: TGTGCCAGTAGTATAGATGTGGCCAGGCCCTTCTATGGCTACACCTTC. The chain joins TRBV19 to TRBJ1-2; D not resolved. CDR3 length: 16 amino acids. CDR1 is LNHDA, CDR2 SQIVND, per germline (reference sequence). V was pared by 0 bases and J by 4 bases, with 15 bases between.

V is TRBV27 and J is TRBJ2-1; 12 bases align to TRBD2. This CDR3 has 16 residues. J was trimmed by 8 bases and V by 2 bases; bases with no gene match: 7. Germline-derived CDR1 and CDR2 are MNHEY and SMNVEV (reference sequence). Here the CDR3 reads CASSLRRLAGVDEQFF. CDR3 coding DNA: TGTGCCAGCAGTTTAAGGAGACTAGCGGGAGTAGATGAGCAGTTCTTC.

This chain joins TRBV20-1 and TRBJ2-7; no definite D call. The length of the CDR3 is 11 residues. V was cut by 3 bases and J by 4 bases, with 7 bases left in between. The germline CDR1 and CDR2 sequences are DFQATT and SNEGSKA (reference sequence). In DNA form, the CDR3 reads TGCAGTGCTAGGGGTGATTACGAGCAGTACTTC. Translating it yields CSARGDYEQYF.